A selection of T cell receptor beta chains follows, all from one sample in a study of T cells in Graves' hyperthyroidism and ophthalmopathy. TCRdb called the multiplex PCR reads again in MiXCR, with one record for every CDR3 protein. The sample shows around 340,000 distinct CDR3 sequences, about 20% of them seen only once. The sample consisted of blood. These receptors all come from a woman between 45 and 60 years old with Graves' hyperthyroidism. The conserved cysteine and the conserved F or W are not part of the CDR3 here. D genes are given only for firm matches.

d_call | v_call | cdr3_aa
NA | TRBV29-1 | SVESSDYGYT
NA | TRBV25-1 | ASSELVDRSTDTQY
NA | TRBV7-9 | ASSSGGQMDNEQF
NA | TRBV20-1 | SARQGTEAF
NA | TRBV6-5 | ASSYTDSPLH
TRBD1 | TRBV2 | ASTKTGQPLEAF
NA | TRBV11-2 | ASSLNPTTHPGNTIY
NA | TRBV12-3/TRBV12-4 | ASSLPSANEQF
NA | TRBV4-2 | ASSPTVRETQY
TRBD1 | TRBV6-5 | ASSYEGQPNTEAF
NA | TRBV3-1 | ASSQGPGHGYT
NA | TRBV3-1 | ATEDKSTDTQY
NA | TRBV28 | ACGVHEQY
NA | TRBV6-5 | ASRYRVLAKSIQY
NA | TRBV18 | ASSPPGAPTDTQY
NA | TRBV6-2/TRBV6-3 | ASSTSFETQY
NA | TRBV18 | ASSLRGPGWDEQY
TRBD2 | TRBV29-1 | SASPPGLGVAYNEQF
NA | TRBV7-6 | ASSFPSGGANVLT
NA | TRBV2 | ASSLHGWSEKLF
TRBD1 | TRBV19 | ASSGDRGYTGELF